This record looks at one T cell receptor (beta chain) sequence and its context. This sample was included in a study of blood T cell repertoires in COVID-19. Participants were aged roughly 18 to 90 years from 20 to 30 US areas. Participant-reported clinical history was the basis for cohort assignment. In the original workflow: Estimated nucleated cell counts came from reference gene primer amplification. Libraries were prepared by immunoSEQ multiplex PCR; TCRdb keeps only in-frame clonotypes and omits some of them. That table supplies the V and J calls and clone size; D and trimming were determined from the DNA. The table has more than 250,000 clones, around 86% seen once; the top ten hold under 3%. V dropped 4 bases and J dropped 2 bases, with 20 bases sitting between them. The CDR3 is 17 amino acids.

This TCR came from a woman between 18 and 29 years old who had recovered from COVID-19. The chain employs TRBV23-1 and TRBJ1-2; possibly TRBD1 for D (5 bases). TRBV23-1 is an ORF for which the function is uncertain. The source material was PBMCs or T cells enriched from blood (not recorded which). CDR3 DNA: TGCGCCAGCAGTCGATGTTCTAAGCAGGGTCGAAACTATGGCTACACCTTC. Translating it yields CASSRCSKQGRNYGYTF.